This entry describes one T cell receptor beta chain. Its antigen is not known. The primer mix had 60 Vbeta and 13 Jbeta primers. The repertoire was sequenced with immunoSEQ multiplex PCR; TCRdb's copy has only in-frame clones and lacks some. The sample has about 150,000 clones, approximately 74% seen once; the top ten hold 2.1%. CDR3 length: 15 residues. Germline V CDR1 and CDR2: MGHDK, SYGVNS. Germline trimming cut 4 bases from V and 0 bases from J; bases unmatched to any gene: 3. This entry is derived from a study of cytomegalovirus exposure and HLA in healthy donors. Across the whole study: Out of around 360 genotyped donors, about 81% belonged to the Caucasian-associated ancestry cluster.

Notes on the study in general: About 87% or about 30% of the time was how often most TCR beta V segments were productive, according to an earlier analysis. Solely CMV serostatus was available to characterize immune exposure.

The sample comprised PBMCs. V and J are TRBV25-1 and TRBJ1-3; TRBD1 aligns across 7 bases. The receptor was derived from a man aged 25-45 years in good health and CMV-seronegative. CDR3 sequence: CASSAGQRSGNTIYF. CDR3 in DNA: TGTGCCAGCAGTGCGGGACAGCGCTCTGGAAACACCATATATTTT. Supplemented by reference TRBV25-1 and TRBJ1-3, the full variable domain reads EADIYQTPRYLVIGTGKKITLECSQTMGHDKMYWYQQDPGMELHLIHYSYGVNSTEKGDLSSESTVSRIRTEHFPLTLESARPSHTSQYLCASSAGQRSGNTIYFGEGSWLTVV.